This TCR beta chain was profiled in a study of blood T cells in healthy people across ages. Study-wide results and limits: More naive CD4+ cells and higher diversity were found in long-lived than in aged donors. Unsorted PBMCs ruled out conclusive naive versus antigen-experienced comparison.

There are 15 residues in the CDR3. CDR1 MDHEN and CDR2 SYDVKM come from the germline V gene. Trimming at V came to 2 bases and at J to 6 bases, leaving 5 bases not matched to a gene. A second about 7 to 12 cycle PCR used barcoded and J-beta primers. TCRdb ran MiXCR on the 5' RACE reads and lists one entry per CDR3 protein. The sample lists about 770,000 distinct CDR3 sequences, roughly 44% occurring once. This clonotype was detected many times. Its antigen is unknown. The TCR originated in a man in his fifties or sixties in good health. Sample: blood. V and J are TRBV28 and TRBJ2-1; 9 bases align to TRBD2. The DNA of the CDR3 is TGTGCCAGCAGTTTAGCGGGGGGGCCAGTCAATGAGCAGTTCTTC. Translation gives CASSLAGGPVNEQFF.